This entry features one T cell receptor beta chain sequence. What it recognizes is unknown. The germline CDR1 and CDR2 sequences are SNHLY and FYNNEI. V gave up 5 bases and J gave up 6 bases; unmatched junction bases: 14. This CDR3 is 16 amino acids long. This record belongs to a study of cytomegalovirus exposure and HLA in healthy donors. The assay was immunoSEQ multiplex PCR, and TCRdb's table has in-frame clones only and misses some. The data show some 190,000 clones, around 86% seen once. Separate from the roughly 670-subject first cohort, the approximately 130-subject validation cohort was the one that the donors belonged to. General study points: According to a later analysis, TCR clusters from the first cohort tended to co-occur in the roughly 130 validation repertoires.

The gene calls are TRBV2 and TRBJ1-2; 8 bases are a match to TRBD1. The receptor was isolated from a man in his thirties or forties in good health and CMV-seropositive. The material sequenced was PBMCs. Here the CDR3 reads CASSKGTGLSLHGYTF. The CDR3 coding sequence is TGTGCCAGCAGTAAAGGGACAGGTTTATCTCTGCATGGCTACACCTTC.